A single sample gave rise to the 30 T cell receptor beta chains below, sequenced in a study of blood T cell repertoires in COVID-19. The protocol was immunoSEQ multiplex PCR, while the TCRdb copy is restricted to in-frame clones and leaves out a portion. This sample has roughly 150,000 clones; approximately 92% occur once, and the top ten carry roughly 15%. The sample was peripheral blood. The receptors come from a woman aged 40 to 55 with acute or convalescent COVID-19.

The rearrangement links TRBV15 to TRBJ2-1; 8 bases are a match to TRBD2. This CDR3 has 17 residues. Germline V gene sequence: CDR1 LNHNV, CDR2 YYDKDF (reference sequence). V gave up 0 bases and J gave up 7 bases; unmatched junction bases: 11. CDR3 in amino acids: CATSRDLLAGMGNEQFF. The DNA of the CDR3 is TGTGCCACCAGCAGAGATCTTCTAGCGGGTATGGGTAATGAGCAGTTCTTC. Combining the CDR3 with reference TRBV15 and TRBJ2-1 gives the whole variable domain DAMVIQNPRYQVTQFGKPVTLSCSQTLNHNVMYWYQQKSSQAPKLLFHYYDKDFNNEADTPDNFQSRRPNTSFCFLDIRSPGLGDTAMYLCATSRDLLAGMGNEQFFGPGTRLTVL.

The chain couples TRBV5-1 to TRBJ1-1, with 9 bases fitting TRBD1. CDR1 is SGHRS and CDR2 is YFSETQ in the germline V gene. V lost 3 bases to trimming and J lost 4 bases; unmatched junction nucleotides: 1. The CDR3 is 13 amino acids. The CDR3 spells CASSWTGATEAFF. For the CDR3, the DNA is TGCGCCAGCAGCTGGACAGGGGCCACTGAAGCTTTCTTT.

V and J are TRBV19 and TRBJ1-1, with a weak D call TRBD1 (5 bases). V was shortened by 3 bases and J by 4 bases, with 21 bases between the two germline ends. Germline values: CDR1 LNHDA, CDR2 SQIVND (reference sequence). The CDR3 consists of 17 residues. In DNA, the CDR3 is TGTGCCAGTAGTATCGTTGTTAATCAGGGTCGAGGCACTGAAGCTTTCTTT. Residues: CASSIVVNQGRGTEAFF.

The gene calls are TRBV3-1 (or the pseudogene TRBV3-2) and TRBJ1-1; weak D call: TRBD1 (5 bases). V was shortened by 3 bases and J by 4 bases, with 6 bases between the two germline ends. The CDR3 loop spans 12 amino acids. Germline V gene data show CDR1 as LGHDT and CDR2 as YNNKEL (reference sequence). CDR3 sequence reads: CASSHGGTEAFF. The CDR3, as DNA: TGTGCCAGCAGCCACGGGGGCACTGAAGCTTTCTTT.

The chain has TRBV15 and TRBJ2-1, with unresolved D. Trimming took off 1 base at V and 2 bases at J, with 9 bases between the two ends. The CDR3 is 15 amino acids. CDR1 is LNHNV, CDR2 YYDKDF, per germline (reference sequence). DNA for the CDR3: TGTGCCACCAGCAGAGGCGGTTCGGCCTACAATGAGCAGTTCTTC. Its protein product is CATSRGGSAYNEQFF.

This chain joins TRBV28 and TRBJ1-2, with 7 bases matching TRBD1. Germline V lookup: CDR1 MDHEN, CDR2 SYDVKM. The junction had 2 bases not matched to a gene; V was cut back by 2 bases and J by 5 bases. CDR3 length: 13 amino acids. Here the CDR3 DNA reads TGTGCCAGCAGTTTAACAGGGGCTTATGGCTACACCTTC. Translated: CASSLTGAYGYTF.

CDR3: CASSPRATSQETQYF. DNA of the CDR3: TGTGCCAGCTCACCACGTGCGACTAGCCAAGAGACCCAGTACTTC. This sequence joins TRBV18 and TRBJ2-5, with D perhaps matching TRBD2 (6 bases). The V gene's germline CDR1 is KGHSH and CDR2 LQKENI. V dropped 1 base and J dropped 1 base, with 10 bases sitting between them. The CDR3 totals 15 residues.

On this clone: The junction does not match germline at one end; this may be a read error. J is TRBJ2-2 and V is TRBV7-2; TRBD1 might be the D (5 bases). The germline V gene has CDR1 SGHTA and CDR2 FQGNSA. The CDR3 loop spans 15 amino acids. The CDR3 is CASNLGAGNTGELFF. CDR3 nucleotides: TGTGCCAGCAACTTAGGGGCAGGGAACACCGGGGAGCTGTTTTTT.

The chain uses TRBV30 and TRBJ2-3, with 11 nucleotides matching TRBD2. Germline trimming cut 4 bases from V and 2 bases from J; bases unmatched to any gene: 8. Per the germline V gene, CDR1 is GTSNPN and CDR2 is SVGIG (reference sequence). CDR3 length: 16 residues. In DNA form, the CDR3 reads TGTGCCTGGAACCCCCCTAGCGGGGGGCTCACAGATACGCAGTATTTT. It codes for CAWNPPSGGLTDTQYF. Full variable domain (remainder filled in from reference TRBV30 and TRBJ2-3): SQTIHQWPATLVQPVGSPLSLECTVEGTSNPNLYWYRQAAGRGLQLLFYSVGIGQISSEVPQNLSASRPQDRQFILSSKKLLLSDSGFYLCAWNPPSGGLTDTQYFGPGTRLTVL.

The chain joins TRBV9 to TRBJ2-3; D is perhaps TRBD1 (5 bases). V was pared by 3 bases and J by 0 bases, with 14 bases between. This CDR3 region has 16 residues. Per the germline V gene, CDR1 is SGDLS and CDR2 is YYNGEE. The CDR3 here is CASSARAATSTDTQYF. The CDR3 DNA reads TGTGCCAGCAGCGCCAGGGCGGCCACTAGCACAGATACGCAGTATTTT.

The chain uses TRBV28 and TRBJ1-6; 8 bases align to TRBD1. This CDR3 is built from 15 residues. The J segment lost 9 bases and the V segment lost 5 bases, leaving 9 bases of the junction unmatched. Germline CDR1 is MDHEN and CDR2 is SYDVKM. The CDR3 loop reads CASSLQGQVTSPLHF. The CDR3 DNA reads TGTGCCAGCAGTCTACAGGGACAGGTAACTTCACCCCTCCACTTT.

The chain is built from TRBV18 and TRBJ1-6, with D maybe TRBD1 (6 bases). V was shortened by 2 bases and J by 10 bases, with 15 bases between the two germline ends. The CDR3 has 15 residues. Germline CDR1 KGHSH, CDR2 LQKENI. The CDR3 DNA reads as TGTGCCAGCTCACCAAAACAGGGAACCGACTCACCCCTCCACTTT. Protein: CASSPKQGTDSPLHF.

This clone was detected only a few times. The genes are TRBV13 and TRBJ2-5; 15 nucleotides agree with TRBD2. CDR1 and CDR2 from the germline V gene are PRHDT and FYEKMQ (reference sequence). The CDR3 is 16 residues long. V shed 4 bases and J 5 bases; nucleotides not matched to a gene: 5. The CDR3 DNA is TGTGCCAGCAGCTCCGGACTAGCGGGAGGGCCGGAGACCCAGTACTTC. Translated, it gives CASSSGLAGGPETQYF.

This clone showed up just once. The V gene is TRBV5-1, the J gene TRBJ2-3; 14 nucleotides align to TRBD2. Germline V gives CDR1 SGHRS, CDR2 YFSETQ. The CDR3 is 17 residues long. V lost 1 base, J lost 3 bases, and 4 bases stayed unmatched. CDR3 nucleotides: TGCGCCAGCAGCTTGTCCGGACTAGCGGGGGGAACAGATACGCAGTATTTT. Translation: CASSLSGLAGGTDTQYF.

The chain uses TRBV4-2 and TRBJ2-7; 7 nucleotides align to TRBD1. The V gene's germline CDR1 is LGHNA and CDR2 YNFKEQ. With V trimmed by 2 bases and J by 0 bases, 4 bases remained unmatched. The CDR3 runs to 15 residues. Written as DNA, the CDR3 is TGTGCCAGCAGCCAAAAGACAGGGTACTCCTACGAGCAGTACTTC. This gives the protein CASSQKTGYSYEQYF.

This clone was seen more than once but under ten times. V is TRBV7-3 and J is TRBJ2-1; TRBD1 is a possible D gene (5 bases). Germline V gene data show CDR1 as SGHTA and CDR2 as FQGTGA. The CDR3 is made up of 15 amino acids. The V end lost 1 base, the J end lost 1 base, and 8 bases lay between the germline ends. The CDR3 sequence is CASSLSSGSYNEQFF. CDR3 in DNA: TGTGCCAGCAGCTTAAGCTCAGGGTCCTACAATGAGCAGTTCTTC.

This chain connects TRBV13 to TRBJ2-3; 9 positions agree with TRBD2. Germline assignment: CDR1 PRHDT and CDR2 FYEKMQ (reference sequence). CDR3 length: 17 amino acids. With V trimmed by 2 bases and J by 3 bases, 9 bases remained unmatched. In DNA, the CDR3 is TGTGCCAGCAGCTTACTAGCGGGGTACATTCTTACAGATACGCAGTATTTT. Its translation is CASSLLAGYILTDTQYF.

The chain carries TRBV3-1 (or the pseudogene TRBV3-2) and TRBJ1-3; the D gene is possibly TRBD1 (6 bases). Per the germline V gene, CDR1 is LGHDT and CDR2 is YNNKEL (reference sequence). Trimming stripped 6 bases from V and 0 bases from J, with 9 bases between. The length of the CDR3 is 14 residues. CDR3 nucleotides: TGTGCCAGCAGGTCACAGGGCTCTGGAAACACCATATATTTT. It is translated as CASRSQGSGNTIYF.

This chain links TRBV27 with TRBJ2-3, with a weak D call TRBD2 (5 bases). In germline, CDR1 is MNHEY, CDR2 SMNVEV (reference sequence). The ends were cut back, 6 bases at V and 3 bases at J, with 19 bases in the middle. There are 16 residues in the CDR3. The CDR3 region is CASSPTIFETTDTQYF. The CDR3 coding sequence is TGTGCCAGCAGCCCGACTATATTCGAGACAACAGATACGCAGTATTTT.

This sequence joins TRBV3-1 (or the pseudogene TRBV3-2) and TRBJ2-1; 8 bases map to TRBD1. CDR3 length: 18 residues. V lost 0 bases and J lost 9; bases outside the gene matches: 16. Per the germline V gene, CDR1 is LGHDT and CDR2 is YNNKEL (reference sequence). The CDR3: CASSQEPPRTGRFGEQFF. CDR3 coding DNA: TGTGCCAGCAGCCAAGAGCCACCTCGGACAGGGAGGTTCGGTGAGCAGTTCTTC.

This clone was found once. The chain links TRBV19 to TRBJ2-2; the match to TRBD1 covers 9 bases. CDR1 and CDR2 from the germline V gene are LNHDA and SQIVND (reference sequence). Trimming removed 3 bases from V and 4 bases from J; junction bases left unmatched: 6. The CDR3 sequence is 16 residues long. DNA for the CDR3: TGTGCCAGTAGTATTGGGGGACAGGGCTTCACCGGGGAGCTGTTTTTT. Residues: CASSIGGQGFTGELFF.

J is TRBJ1-5 and V is TRBV7-2, with TRBD1 matching 10 bases. Germline CDR1 and CDR2: SGHTA and FQGNSA. V shed 5 bases, J shed 2 bases, and the junction held 9 bases outside the gene matches. This CDR3 has 17 amino acids. The CDR3 DNA is TGTGCCAGCAGCCCTAGACCCGGGACAGGGGGCAATCAGCCCCAGCATTTT. Translation: CASSPRPGTGGNQPQHF.

This chain connects TRBV7-9 to TRBJ2-1; 7 bases agree with TRBD2. The CDR3 has 13 residues. V trimming: 5 bases; J trimming: 5 bases; junction bases outside the gene matches: 3. The germline gives CDR1 SEHNR, CDR2 FQNEAQ (reference sequence). CDR3 sequence: CASSGGSHNEQFF. DNA for the CDR3: TGTGCCAGCAGCGGCGGGAGCCACAATGAGCAGTTCTTC.

The genes are TRBV28 and TRBJ1-2; TRBD1 might be the D (5 bases). Germline V gives CDR1 MDHEN, CDR2 SYDVKM. This CDR3 spans 14 amino acids. V lost 6 bases and J lost 8, with 19 bases in between. Here the CDR3 reads CASSGENRIGGYTF. The CDR3 coding sequence is TGTGCCAGCAGCGGAGAGAACAGGATTGGGGGCTACACCTTC.

This chain links TRBV6-5 with TRBJ1-2, with D tentatively TRBD1 (6 bases). The CDR3 is made up of 11 amino acids. Trimming took 11 bases from V and 1 from J, leaving 8 bases between them. The V gene's germline CDR1 is MNHEY and CDR2 SVGAGI. The CDR3 is CAGQLNYGYTF. The CDR3 DNA is TGTGCCGGACAGCTTAACTATGGCTACACCTTC.

Worth noting for this clone: Other nucleotide sequences from this sample produce the same CDR3. The CDR3 DNA reads as TGTGCCAGCAGTTTGGGGACAGGGGGCTATGGCTACACCTTC. Translation gives CASSLGTGGYGYTF. The chain has TRBV27 and TRBJ1-2, with 11 bases that match TRBD1. The CDR3 extends over 14 amino acids. CDR1 and CDR2 (germline): MNHEY, SMNVEV (reference sequence). The junction had 1 base not matched to a gene; V was cut back by 3 bases and J by 4 bases.

This chain uses TRBV19 with TRBJ1-1, with TRBD1 matching 9 bases. Trimming cost V 6 bases and J 10 bases; bases outside gene matches: 9. The germline V gene encodes CDR1 LNHDA and CDR2 SQIVND (reference sequence). CDR3 size: 13 residues. The CDR3 coding sequence is TGTGCCAGTAGGACAGGGGGGAATATAGGAGCTTTCTTT. Protein sequence: CASRTGGNIGAFF.

CDR3 sequence: CSVGQGAWTGELFF. The CDR3, as DNA: TGCAGCGTTGGACAGGGGGCTTGGACCGGGGAGCTGTTTTTT. This chain connects TRBV29-1 to TRBJ2-2; 10 nucleotides match TRBD1. The CDR3 spans 14 residues. Per the germline V gene, CDR1 is SQVTM and CDR2 is ANQGSEA. V trimming: 4 bases; J trimming: 5 bases; junction bases outside the gene matches: 4.

The chain combines TRBV7-9 with TRBJ2-1; 11 bases match TRBD2. The CDR3 has 14 amino acids. V shed 6 bases and J 7 bases; nucleotides not matched to a gene: 5. CDR1 and CDR2 from the germline V gene are SEHNR and FQNEAQ (reference sequence). The CDR3 bases are TGTGCCAGCAGAACTAGCGGGAGTTCAAATGAGCAGTTCTTC. This translates into CASRTSGSSNEQFF.

This clone was recorded only once. The genes are TRBV28 and TRBJ2-7, with 7 bases identical to TRBD2. V trimming: 10 bases; J trimming: 0 bases; junction bases outside the gene matches: 9. CDR1 and CDR2 (germline): MDHEN, SYDVKM. This CDR3 comprises 14 residues. The CDR3 reads CATRRRGSSYEQYF. CDR3 coding DNA: TGTGCCACCAGACGGCGGGGGAGCTCCTACGAGCAGTACTTC.